Sequencing of this T cell receptor (beta chain) was carried out in a study of control samples from healthy donors and cancer patients. Trimming cost V 8 bases and J 5 bases, with 16 bases left between them. Per the germline V gene, CDR1 is KGHSH and CDR2 is LQKENI. The CDR3 length is 14 residues. Sequencing used immunoSEQ multiplex PCR; TCRdb keeps in-frame clones, though not all of them. The sample lists around 100,000 clones; 70% to 90% were seen once. This clone was observed once. The chain is built from TRBV18 and TRBJ2-1; a possible D gene is TRBD1 (6 bases). The receptor's source is a man aged 30 to 39 in good health. Sample: blood. The CDR3 coding sequence is TGTGCCAGCCCGACACACAGGGCCCACAATGAGCAGTTCTTC. This translates into CASPTHRAHNEQFF.